This TCR beta chain was found in a study of blood T cell repertoires in COVID-19. Overall study: There were acute and convalescent COVID-19 samples, and they came from the United States, Italy and Spain. T cells, B-cell-depleted T cells, or PBMCs provided the cDNA or gDNA that served as material.

The data were produced by immunoSEQ multiplex PCR, yet TCRdb's version contains in-frame clones alone and is incomplete. The sample carries some 350,000 clones, around 89% recorded once. The length of the CDR3 is 14 residues. The V and J ends lost 5 bases and 12 bases, in that order; junction bases with no gene match: 10. Germline CDR1 is SGHTA and CDR2 is FQGTGA. The rearrangement links TRBV7-3 to TRBJ2-7; 13 bases fit TRBD2. The TCR comes from a young man with active or convalescent COVID-19. Sequences were obtained from peripheral blood. The CDR3 region has the DNA TGTGCCAGCAGCCCCGGGACTAGCGGGGCCAGGTGGTACTTC. Its protein product is CASSPGTSGARWYF.